This T cell receptor (beta chain) was found in a study of T cells expressing NK-cell markers. The CDR3 has 14 residues. Per the germline V gene, CDR1 is SEHNR and CDR2 is FQNEAQ (reference sequence). General study points: In about six donors, dominant NKG2C+ clonotypes were about 1.0-7.5% of CD8+ T cells. For a few donors, these clonotypes were likewise the leading ones in the CD3+CD56-NKG2C+ fraction.

After re-calling the 5' RACE reads, TCRdb lists one entry per CDR3 protein, DNA absent. The repertoire shows a few hundred thousand distinct CDR3 sequences; the top ten hold 5.2%. On this clonotype itself: Its matching antigen is unknown.

The source of this sequence is a man aged 18 to 69 in good health. Sequenced input: blood T cells: a sorted CD56 or NKG2C T cell subset, CD4+ or CD8+ T cells, or bulk PBMC T cells (not recorded which). The rearrangement links TRBV7-9 to TRBJ1-3. CDR3 amino acids: CASSYRETGNTIYF.